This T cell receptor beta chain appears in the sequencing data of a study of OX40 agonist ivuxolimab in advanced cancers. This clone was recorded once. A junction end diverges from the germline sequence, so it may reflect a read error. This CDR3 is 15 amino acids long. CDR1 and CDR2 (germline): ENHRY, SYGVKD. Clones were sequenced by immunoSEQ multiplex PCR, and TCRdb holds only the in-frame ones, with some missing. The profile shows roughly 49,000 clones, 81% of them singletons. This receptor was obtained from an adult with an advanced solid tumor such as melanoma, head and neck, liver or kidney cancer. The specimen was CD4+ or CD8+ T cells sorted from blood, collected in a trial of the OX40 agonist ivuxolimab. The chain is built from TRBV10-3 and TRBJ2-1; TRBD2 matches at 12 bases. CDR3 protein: CTISLAGGSYNEQFF. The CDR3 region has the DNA TGTACCATCAGTCTAGCGGGAGGGTCCTACAATGAGCAGTTCTTC.